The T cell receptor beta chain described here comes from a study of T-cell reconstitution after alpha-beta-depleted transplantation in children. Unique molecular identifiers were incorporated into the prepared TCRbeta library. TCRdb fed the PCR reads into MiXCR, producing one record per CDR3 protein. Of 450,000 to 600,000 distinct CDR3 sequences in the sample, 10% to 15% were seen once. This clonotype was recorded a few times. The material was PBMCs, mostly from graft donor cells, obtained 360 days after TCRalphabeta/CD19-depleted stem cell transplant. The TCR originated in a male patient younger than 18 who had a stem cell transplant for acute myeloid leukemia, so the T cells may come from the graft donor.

The CDR3 loop is CASSLVLGSYNEQFF. The DNA of the CDR3 is TGCGCCAGCAGCTTGGTACTAGGCTCCTACAATGAGCAGTTCTTC. J is TRBJ2-1 and V is TRBV5-1, with D maybe TRBD2 (5 bases). Trimming shortened V by 0 bases and J by 0 bases, and 7 bases separated the two germline ends. This CDR3 is built from 15 residues. Germline loops: CDR1 SGHRS, CDR2 YFSETQ.